The 18 T cell receptor beta chains listed next were all sequenced from one sample in a study of OX40 agonist ivuxolimab in advanced cancers. TCRdb keeps only in-frame clones here, not all; method: immunoSEQ multiplex PCR. The table records tens of thousands of clones, 70% to 90% of them present only once. The sequencing used CD4+ or CD8+ T cells sorted from blood, collected in a trial of the OX40 agonist ivuxolimab. Receptors were obtained from an adult with an advanced solid tumor such as melanoma, head and neck, liver or kidney cancer.

A single count supports this clone. The chain uses TRBV14 and TRBJ2-7, with 10 bases that match TRBD2. J lost 2 bases, V lost 2 bases, and 0 bases had no gene match. CDR3 length equals 14 residues. Per the germline V gene, CDR1 is SGHDN and CDR2 is FVKESK. Here the CDR3 reads CASSQSGRAYEQYF. The CDR3 DNA reads as TGTGCCAGCAGCCAAAGCGGGAGGGCCTACGAGCAGTACTTC.

The chain carries TRBV5-6 and TRBJ1-3, with D hard to call. Trimming removed 1 base at V and 5 bases at J, with 10 bases between. CDR3 length equals 14 residues. Germline values: CDR1 SGHDT, CDR2 YYEEEE. The CDR3 sequence: CASSLKATRNTIYF. As DNA, the CDR3 is TGTGCCAGCAGCTTGAAAGCTACAAGAAACACCATATATTTT.

This chain uses TRBV5-5 with TRBJ2-1; no definite D call. The CDR3 runs 13 residues. V was clipped by 4 bases and J by 2 bases, with 7 bases between them. Germline V gene sequence: CDR1 SGHKS, CDR2 YYEKEE (reference sequence). This chain's CDR3 is CASSLVPYNEQFF. The DNA for the CDR3 is TGTGCCAGCAGCCTAGTCCCCTACAATGAGCAGTTCTTC.

This chain joins TRBV19 and TRBJ2-7; D remains ambiguous. Looked up from germline, CDR1 is LNHDA and CDR2 is SQIVND (reference sequence). The CDR3 is 13 amino acids. V was clipped by 3 bases and J by 2 bases, with 8 bases between them. CDR3 sequence reads: CASSISTAYEQYV. In DNA, the CDR3 is TGTGCCAGTAGTATCAGCACAGCCTACGAGCAGTACGTC.

V gene TRBV5-6 combines with J gene TRBJ1-4; D might be TRBD1 (6 bases). CDR3 length: 14 residues. Germline V lookup: CDR1 SGHDT, CDR2 YYEEEE. The ends were cut back, 6 bases at V and 7 bases at J, with 16 bases in the middle. CDR3 in amino acids: CASNLGLGAEKLFF. Written as DNA, the CDR3 is TGTGCCAGCAACCTGGGGTTGGGGGCTGAAAAACTGTTTTTT.

The chain joins TRBV28 to TRBJ1-1, with D possibly TRBD1 on 5 matching bases. The germline V gene has CDR1 MDHEN and CDR2 SYDVKM. This CDR3 is 12 amino acids long. V was shortened by 7 bases and J by 2 bases, with 8 bases between the two germline ends. The CDR3 sequence: CASKGRNTEAFF. CDR3 coding DNA: TGTGCCAGCAAGGGGCGAAACACTGAAGCTTTCTTT.

The rearrangement uses TRBV19 and TRBJ1-5; D gene unclear. The CDR3 sequence is 15 residues long. Germline CDR1 is LNHDA and CDR2 is SQIVND (reference sequence). V was shortened by 0 bases and J by 4 bases, with 10 bases between the two germline ends. The CDR3 protein is CASSIEQPGNQPQHF. The CDR3 nucleotides read TGTGCCAGTAGTATAGAACAGCCAGGAAATCAGCCCCAGCATTTT. Full variable domain (missing parts from reference TRBV19 and TRBJ1-5): DGGITQSPKYLFRKEGQNVTLSCEQNLNHDAMYWYRQDPGQGLRLIYYSQIVNDFQKGDIAEGYSVSREKKESFPLTVTSAQKNPTAFYLCASSIEQPGNQPQHFGDGTRLSIL.

This chain connects TRBV5-1 to TRBJ2-7, with TRBD2 matching 9 bases. V lost 0 bases, J lost 2 bases, and 3 bases stayed unmatched. The CDR3 length is 15 residues. Looked up from germline, CDR1 is SGHRS and CDR2 is YFSETQ. CDR3 sequence (DNA): TGCGCCAGCAGCTTGGGCCTAGCGGGAACCTACGAGCAGTACTTC. This sequence encodes CASSLGLAGTYEQYF.

This chain joins TRBV10-1 and TRBJ1-2, with a tentative D call TRBD1 (6 bases). The germline V gene encodes CDR1 WNHNN and CDR2 SYGVQD (reference sequence). This CDR3 has 13 amino acids. V was cut by 4 bases and J by 5 bases, with 11 bases left in between. The CDR3 sequence: CASSGSGAYGYTF. In DNA form, the CDR3 reads TGCGCCAGCAGTGGTTCGGGGGCGTATGGCTACACCTTC.

The rearrangement uses TRBV14 and TRBJ2-3; D possibly corresponds to TRBD1 (6 bases). Trimming pared 4 bases from V and 6 bases from J, leaving 11 bases between. Germline V lookup: CDR1 SGHDN, CDR2 FVKESK. The CDR3 contains 13 residues. The CDR3 DNA reads as TGTGCCAGCAGCCGAGAGGGGGTGGATACGCAGTATTTT. Amino acids: CASSREGVDTQYF.

The chain uses TRBV11-2 and TRBJ2-7, with D uncertain. CDR1 is SGHAT and CDR2 is FQNNGV in the germline V gene. Between the trimmed V and J ends, which lost 3 bases and 0 bases, there was a span of 9 bases. The CDR3 is made up of 14 amino acids. DNA of the CDR3: TGTGCCAGCAGCTTGGAACGGAGCTCCTACGAGCAGTACTTC. This codes for CASSLERSSYEQYF.

The chain recombines TRBV9 with TRBJ2-7; TRBD2 matches at 7 bases. The CDR3 has 17 amino acids. Germline-derived CDR1 and CDR2 are SGDLS and YYNGEE. Trimming took 3 bases from V and 2 from J; bases not matched to a gene: 14. The CDR3 protein is CASSATYLAGDPYEQYF. The CDR3 nucleotides are TGTGCCAGCAGCGCGACGTACCTGGCGGGAGACCCCTACGAGCAGTACTTC.

The sample holds one count of this clone. The V and J genes are TRBV27 and TRBJ1-1; D perhaps matches TRBD1 (6 bases). This CDR3 comprises 15 residues. The V end lost 2 bases, the J end lost 5 bases, and 15 bases lay between the germline ends. CDR1 and CDR2 from the germline V gene are MNHEY and SMNVEV (reference sequence). DNA of the CDR3: TGTGCCAGCAGTTTAGGTGGGGGGGCTGGAACTGAAGCTTTCTTT. The encoded protein is CASSLGGGAGTEAFF.

The CDR3 loop is CASSVFSGGADTQYF. The DNA for the CDR3 is TGTGCCAGCAGCGTTTTCAGCGGGGGGGCGGATACGCAGTATTTT. V usage is TRBV9 and J usage is TRBJ2-3; the match to TRBD2 covers 10 bases. CDR3 length: 15 residues. Germline assignment: CDR1 SGDLS and CDR2 YYNGEE. The junction had 6 bases not matched to a gene; V was cut back by 2 bases and J by 6 bases.

The V call is TRBV11-2, the J call TRBJ2-7, with D unclear. This CDR3 has 16 residues. V was trimmed by 1 base and J by 2 bases, leaving 15 bases between them. Germline assignment: CDR1 SGHAT and CDR2 FQNNGV. CDR3 DNA sequence: TGTGCCAGCAGCTTAGGCGTGCCGGTTACTACCTACGAGCAGTACTTC. Encoded protein: CASSLGVPVTTYEQYF.

The chain carries TRBV11-3 and TRBJ2-2; D is perhaps TRBD1 (6 bases). Germline V gene data show CDR1 as SGHNT and CDR2 as YENEEA. The CDR3 loop spans 13 amino acids. V lost 4 bases to trimming and J lost 5 bases, with 8 bases between them. CDR3 residues: CASSSRGTGELFF. The CDR3 DNA sequence: TGTGCCAGCAGCTCGAGGGGGACCGGGGAGCTGTTTTTT.

This clone appeared once. The chain is built from TRBV7-7 and TRBJ2-5, with 11 bases matching TRBD1. The CDR3 contains 16 residues. The J segment lost 2 bases and the V segment lost 5 bases, leaving 7 bases of the junction unmatched. Looked up from germline, CDR1 is SSHAT and CDR2 is FNYEAQ (reference sequence). CDR3 in amino acids: CASSLGQGGRQETQYF. The CDR3 DNA sequence: TGTGCCAGCAGCCTGGGACAGGGGGGAAGGCAAGAGACCCAGTACTTC.

This clone was counted a single time. V gene TRBV29-1 combines with J gene TRBJ2-5; 9 bases line up with TRBD1. Germline values: CDR1 SQVTM, CDR2 ANQGSEA. The CDR3 runs to 14 residues. The ends lost 7 bases at V and 1 base at J; junction bases unmatched: 7. The CDR3 region has the DNA TGCAGCGCCGGGGGACAGGGTGGCCAAGAGACCCAGTACTTC. Protein sequence: CSAGGQGGQETQYF.